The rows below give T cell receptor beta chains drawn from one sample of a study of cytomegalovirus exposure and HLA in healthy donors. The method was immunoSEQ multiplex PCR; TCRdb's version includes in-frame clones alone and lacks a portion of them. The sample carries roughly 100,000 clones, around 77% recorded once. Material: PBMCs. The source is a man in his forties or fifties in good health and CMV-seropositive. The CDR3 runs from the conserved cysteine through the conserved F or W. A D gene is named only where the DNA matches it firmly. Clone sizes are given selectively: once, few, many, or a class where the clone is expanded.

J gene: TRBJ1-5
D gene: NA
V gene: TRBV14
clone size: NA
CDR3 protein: CASSLGAGQPQHF
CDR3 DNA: TGTGCCAGCAGCCTAGGGGCCGGCCAGCCCCAGCATTTT

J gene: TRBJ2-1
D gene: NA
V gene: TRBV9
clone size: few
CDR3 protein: CASSVGQGHRSSYNEQFF
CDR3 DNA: TGTGCCAGCAGCGTAGGGCAGGGGCACAGGAGCTCCTACAATGAGCAGTTCTTC

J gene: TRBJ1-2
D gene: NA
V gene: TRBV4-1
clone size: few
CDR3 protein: CASSPRRFTF
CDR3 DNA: TGCGCCAGCAGCCCCAGAAGATTCACCTTC

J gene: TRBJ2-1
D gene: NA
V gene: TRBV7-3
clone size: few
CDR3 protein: CASSSAGTSYNEQFF
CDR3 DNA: TGTGCCAGCAGCTCTGCGGGGACTTCCTACAATGAGCAGTTCTTC

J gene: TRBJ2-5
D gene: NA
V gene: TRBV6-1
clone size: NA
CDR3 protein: CASSESQETQYF
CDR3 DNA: TGTGCCAGCAGTGAATCTCAAGAGACCCAGTACTTC

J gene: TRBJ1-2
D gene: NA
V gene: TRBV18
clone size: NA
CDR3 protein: CASSPLQDDYGSYTF
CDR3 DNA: TGTGCCAGCTCACCACTTCAGGACGACTATGGGAGCTACACCTTC

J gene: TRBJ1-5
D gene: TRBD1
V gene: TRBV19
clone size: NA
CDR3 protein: CASSMRDGQGNIGNQPQHF
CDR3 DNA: TGTGCCAGTAGTATGAGGGATGGACAGGGCAATATTGGCAATCAGCCCCAGCATTTT

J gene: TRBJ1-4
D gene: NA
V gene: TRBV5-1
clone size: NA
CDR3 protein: CASSLAQAGVEKLFF
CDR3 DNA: TGCGCCAGCAGCTTGGCGCAGGCCGGGGTTGAAAAACTGTTTTTT

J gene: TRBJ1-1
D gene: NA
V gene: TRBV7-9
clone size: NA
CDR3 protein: CASSFSTDTEAFF
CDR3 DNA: TGTGCCAGCAGCTTTTCTACGGACACTGAAGCTTTCTTT

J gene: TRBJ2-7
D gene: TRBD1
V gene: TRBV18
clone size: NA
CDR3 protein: CASSPPGTGGVDEQYF
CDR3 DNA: TGTGCCAGCTCACCGCCCGGGACAGGGGGCGTCGACGAGCAGTACTTC

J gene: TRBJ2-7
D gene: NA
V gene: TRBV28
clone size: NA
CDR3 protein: CASSPPDRTYEQYF
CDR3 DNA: TGTGCCAGCAGCCCCCCCGACAGAACCTACGAGCAGTACTTC

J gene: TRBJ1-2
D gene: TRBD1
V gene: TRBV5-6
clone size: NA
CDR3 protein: CASSAGQGQDGYTF
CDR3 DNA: TGTGCCAGCAGCGCGGGACAGGGTCAAGATGGCTACACCTTC

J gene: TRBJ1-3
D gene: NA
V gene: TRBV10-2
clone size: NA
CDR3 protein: CASSVAGSGNTIYF
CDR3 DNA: TGCGCCAGCAGTGTGGCAGGGTCTGGAAACACCATATATTTT

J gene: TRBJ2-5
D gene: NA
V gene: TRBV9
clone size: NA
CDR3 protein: CASSVSGTETQYF
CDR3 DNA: TGTGCCAGCAGCGTATCCGGGACTGAGACCCAGTACTTC

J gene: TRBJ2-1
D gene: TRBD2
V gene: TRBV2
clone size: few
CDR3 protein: CASSPQPQTSGEQFF
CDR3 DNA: TGTGCCAGCAGTCCTCAGCCGCAGACTAGCGGCGAGCAGTTCTTC

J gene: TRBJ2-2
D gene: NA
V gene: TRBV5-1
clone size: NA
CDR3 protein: CASSPQGDTGELFF
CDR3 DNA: TGCGCCAGCAGCCCCCAGGGCGACACCGGGGAGCTGTTTTTT

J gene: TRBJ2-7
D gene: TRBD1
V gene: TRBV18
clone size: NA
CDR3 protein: CASSSSGTGRSYEQYF
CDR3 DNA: TGTGCCAGCTCATCGTCCGGGACAGGACGATCCTACGAGCAGTACTTC

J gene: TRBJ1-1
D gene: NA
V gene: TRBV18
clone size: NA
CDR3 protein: CASSPETGENEAFF
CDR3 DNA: TGTGCCAGCTCACCAGAGACAGGTGAGAATGAAGCTTTCTTT

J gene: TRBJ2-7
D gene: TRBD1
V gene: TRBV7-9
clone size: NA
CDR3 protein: CSGQTGTVKEAYEQYF
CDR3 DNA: TGTTCCGGACAGACCGGGACAGTGAAGGAAGCCTACGAGCAGTACTTC

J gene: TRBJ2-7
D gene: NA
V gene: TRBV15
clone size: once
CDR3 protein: CATSRQGPGYEQYF
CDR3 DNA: TGTGCCACCAGCAGACAGGGTCCGGGCTACGAGCAGTACTTC

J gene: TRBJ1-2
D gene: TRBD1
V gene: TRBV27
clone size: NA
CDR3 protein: CASSQGTGGNYGYTF
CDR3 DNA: TGTGCCAGCAGTCAAGGGACAGGGGGCAACTATGGCTACACCTTC

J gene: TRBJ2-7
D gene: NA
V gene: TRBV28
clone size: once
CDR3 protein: CASSTPFGARPYEQYF
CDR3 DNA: TGTGCCAGCAGTACCCCGTTTGGGGCGAGGCCTTACGAGCAGTACTTC

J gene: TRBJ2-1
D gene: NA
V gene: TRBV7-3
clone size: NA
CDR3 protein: CASSQTVSYNEQFF
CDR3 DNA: TGTGCCAGCAGCCAGACAGTTTCCTACAATGAGCAGTTCTTC

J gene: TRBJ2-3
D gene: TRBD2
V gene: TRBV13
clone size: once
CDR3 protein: CASSSLAVGADTQYF
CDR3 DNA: TGTGCCAGCAGCTCCCTAGCGGTAGGAGCAGATACGCAGTATTTT

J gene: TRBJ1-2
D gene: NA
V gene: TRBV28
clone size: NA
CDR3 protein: CASSTGIGYTF
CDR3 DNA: TGTGCCAGCTCGACAGGAATTGGCTACACCTTC

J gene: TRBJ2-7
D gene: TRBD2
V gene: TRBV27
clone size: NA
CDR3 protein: CASSLSISGRADEQYF
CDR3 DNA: TGTGCCAGCAGTTTATCGATTAGCGGGAGGGCCGACGAGCAGTACTTC

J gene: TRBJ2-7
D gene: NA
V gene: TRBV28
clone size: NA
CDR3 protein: CASSTPRSYEQYF
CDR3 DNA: TGTGCCAGCAGTACTCCACGATCCTACGAGCAGTACTTC

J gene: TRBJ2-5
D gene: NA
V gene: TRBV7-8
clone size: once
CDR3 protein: CASSQHPGLQETQYF
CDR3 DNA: TGTGCCAGCAGCCAACACCCAGGGTTGCAAGAGACCCAGTACTTC

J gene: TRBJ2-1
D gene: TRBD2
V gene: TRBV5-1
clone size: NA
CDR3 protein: CASSQGLAGGPSEQFF
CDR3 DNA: TGCGCCAGCAGCCAAGGACTAGCGGGAGGGCCAAGCGAGCAGTTCTTC

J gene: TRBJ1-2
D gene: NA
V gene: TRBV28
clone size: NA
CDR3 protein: CASIRGAALSPYGYTF
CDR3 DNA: TGTGCCAGCATTAGGGGTGCCGCCCTATCGCCCTATGGCTACACCTTC

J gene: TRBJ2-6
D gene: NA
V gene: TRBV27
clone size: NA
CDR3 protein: CASRGDRLPGANVLTF
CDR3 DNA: TGTGCCAGCAGGGGAGACAGGTTGCCTGGGGCCAACGTCCTGACTTTC

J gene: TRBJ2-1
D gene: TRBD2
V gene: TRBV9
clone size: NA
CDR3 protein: CASSPHHLGTSHRPWQFF
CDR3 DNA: TGTGCCAGCAGCCCTCACCACCTCGGGACTAGCCACCGTCCGTGGCAGTTCTTC

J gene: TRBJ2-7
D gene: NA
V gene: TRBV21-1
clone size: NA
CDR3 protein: CASSKRGRTETPYEQYF
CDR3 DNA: TGTGCCAGCAGCAAAAGGGGTAGGACAGAAACTCCCTACGAGCAGTACTTC

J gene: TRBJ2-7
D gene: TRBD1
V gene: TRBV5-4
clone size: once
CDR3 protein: CASSLDRTGMHEQYF
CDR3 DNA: TGTGCCAGCAGCTTGGATAGGACAGGGATGCACGAGCAGTACTTC

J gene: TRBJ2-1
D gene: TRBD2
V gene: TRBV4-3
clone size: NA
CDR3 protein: CASSQDGTTYNEQFF
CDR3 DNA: TGCGCCAGCAGCCAAGATGGGACTACTTACAATGAGCAGTTCTTC

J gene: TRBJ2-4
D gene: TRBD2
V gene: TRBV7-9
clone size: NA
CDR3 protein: CASSLTGGLWNIQYF
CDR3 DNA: TGTGCCAGCAGCTTAACGGGGGGGCTTTGGAACATTCAGTACTTC

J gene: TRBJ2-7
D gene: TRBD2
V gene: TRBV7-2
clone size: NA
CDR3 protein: CASSLQSSGGTYEQYF
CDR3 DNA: TGTGCCAGCAGCTTACAGTCTAGCGGGGGTACTTACGAGCAGTACTTC

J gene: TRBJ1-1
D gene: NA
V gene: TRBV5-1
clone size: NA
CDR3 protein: CASSSGAHTEAFF
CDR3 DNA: TGCGCCAGCAGCTCGGGAGCCCACACTGAAGCTTTCTTT

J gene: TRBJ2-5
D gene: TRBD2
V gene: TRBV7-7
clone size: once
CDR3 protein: CASSLGLAGQETQYF
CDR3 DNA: TGTGCCAGCAGCCTCGGACTAGCGGGACAAGAGACCCAGTACTTC

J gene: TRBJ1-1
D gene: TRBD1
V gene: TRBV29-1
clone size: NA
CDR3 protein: CSAADREDTEAFF
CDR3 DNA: TGCAGCGCCGCGGACAGGGAGGACACTGAAGCTTTCTTT

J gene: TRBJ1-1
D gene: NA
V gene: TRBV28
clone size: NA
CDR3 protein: CASSQGPNTEAFF
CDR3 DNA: TGTGCCAGCAGCCAGGGTCCAAACACTGAAGCTTTCTTT

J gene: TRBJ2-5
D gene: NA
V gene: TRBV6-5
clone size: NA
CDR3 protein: CASSSSGTQETQYF
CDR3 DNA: TGTGCCAGCAGCTCCAGCGGAACTCAAGAGACCCAGTACTTC

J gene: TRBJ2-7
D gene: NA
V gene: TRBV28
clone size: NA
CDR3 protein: CASSLGTVSYEQYF
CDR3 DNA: TGTGCCAGCAGTTTAGGGACTGTATCCTACGAGCAGTACTTC

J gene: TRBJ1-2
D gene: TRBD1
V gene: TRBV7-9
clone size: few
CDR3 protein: CASSLTGAFGYTF
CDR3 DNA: TGTGCCAGCAGCCTGACAGGGGCGTTCGGCTACACCTTC

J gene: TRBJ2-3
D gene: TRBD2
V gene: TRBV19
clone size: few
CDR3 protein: CASSRSGSTDTQYF
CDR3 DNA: TGTGCCAGTAGTCGTAGCGGGAGCACAGATACGCAGTATTTT

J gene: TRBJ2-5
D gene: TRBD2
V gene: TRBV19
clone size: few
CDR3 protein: CASSSGLAGQETQYF
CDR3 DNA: TGTGCCAGTAGTAGCGGACTAGCGGGGCAAGAGACCCAGTACTTC

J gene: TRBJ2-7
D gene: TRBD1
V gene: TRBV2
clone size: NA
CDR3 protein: CASTDRGRRSEQYF
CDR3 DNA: TGTGCCAGCACCGACAGGGGCCGGAGGAGCGAGCAGTACTTC

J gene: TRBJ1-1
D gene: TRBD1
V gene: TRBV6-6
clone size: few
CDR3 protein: CASSYADLTGVTEAFF
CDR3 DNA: TGTGCCAGCAGTTACGCTGATCTCACAGGGGTCACTGAAGCTTTCTTT

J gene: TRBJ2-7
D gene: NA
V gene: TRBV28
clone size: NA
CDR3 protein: CASSFPVVSGEQYF
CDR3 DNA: TGTGCCAGCAGTTTTCCTGTGGTTTCGGGTGAGCAGTACTTC

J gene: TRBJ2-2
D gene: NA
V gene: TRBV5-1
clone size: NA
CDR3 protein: CASSDSPSDGPTF
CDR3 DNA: TGCGCCAGCAGCGACTCCCCTTCAGACGGCCCTACTTTT

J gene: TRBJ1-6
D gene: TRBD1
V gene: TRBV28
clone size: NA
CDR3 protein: CASSLGQGAGSPLHF
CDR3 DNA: TGTGCCAGCAGTTTAGGACAGGGGGCTGGTTCACCCCTCCACTTT

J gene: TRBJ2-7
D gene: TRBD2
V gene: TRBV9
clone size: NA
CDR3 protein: CASSAHRTSGFVYEQYF
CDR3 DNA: TGTGCCAGCAGCGCACACCGGACTAGCGGGTTTGTCTACGAGCAGTACTTC

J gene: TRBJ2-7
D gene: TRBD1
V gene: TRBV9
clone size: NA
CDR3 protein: CASSVGEGTGAYEQYF
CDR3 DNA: TGTGCCAGCAGCGTAGGTGAGGGGACAGGTGCCTACGAGCAGTACTTC

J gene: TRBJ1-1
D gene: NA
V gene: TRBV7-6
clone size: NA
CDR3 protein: CASSLGGGGTEAFF
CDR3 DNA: TGTGCCAGCAGCTTAGGGGGTGGGGGGACTGAAGCTTTCTTT

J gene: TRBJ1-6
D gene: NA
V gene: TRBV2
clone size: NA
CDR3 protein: CASTPAGANSPLHF
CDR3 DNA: TGTGCCAGCACTCCAGCTGGGGCAAATTCACCCCTCCACTTT

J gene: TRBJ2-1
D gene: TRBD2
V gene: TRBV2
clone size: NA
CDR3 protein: CASKAGAPSNEQFF
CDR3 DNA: TGTGCCAGCAAAGCGGGAGCCCCCTCGAATGAGCAGTTCTTC

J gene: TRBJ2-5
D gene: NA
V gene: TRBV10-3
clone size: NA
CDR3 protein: CAISGREETQYF
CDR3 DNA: TGTGCCATCAGTGGTCGAGAAGAGACCCAGTACTTC